The 25 T cell receptor beta chains below come from one sample, sequenced in a study of blood T cell repertoires in COVID-19. Data came from immunoSEQ multiplex PCR; TCRdb stores just in-frame clones and leaves some out. This sample yields about 290,000 clones, of which about 85% are seen a single time; around 4.2% belongs to the top ten. Sample: peripheral blood. The receptors stem from a woman between 50 and 59 years old with active or convalescent COVID-19.

This clone came up a few times. The chain recombines TRBV19 with TRBJ1-1; D remains unclear. This CDR3 region has 12 residues. From germline, CDR1 is LNHDA and CDR2 SQIVND (reference sequence). The germline V and J ends were trimmed by 8 bases and 4 bases, with 11 bases remaining between them. CDR3 DNA: TGTGCCAGTTACGAGGGCGGCACTGAAGCTTTCTTT. This gives the protein CASYEGGTEAFF.

The chain is built from TRBV6-6 and TRBJ1-5; 8 bases are a match to TRBD1. V was pared by 6 bases and J by 2 bases, with 9 bases of the junction left unmatched. The length of the CDR3 is 16 residues. Germline CDR1 is MNHNY and CDR2 is SVGAGI (reference sequence). This CDR3 reads CASSNYRGTRNQPQHF. CDR3 nucleotide sequence: TGTGCCAGCAGCAATTACAGGGGGACGCGCAATCAGCCCCAGCATTTT.

The V and J genes are TRBV4-1 and TRBJ1-3; D is unresolved. CDR3 length equals 17 residues. The V gene lost 0 bases and the J gene lost 1 base, with 13 bases spanning the gap. Germline V gene lookup returns CDR1 MGHRA and CDR2 YSYEKL. The CDR3 sequence: CASSQDGGRLSGNTIYF. CDR3 sequence (DNA): TGCGCCAGCAGCCAAGATGGCGGGCGGTTGTCTGGAAACACCATATATTTT.

This chain uses TRBV7-9 with TRBJ2-3; D might be TRBD1 (5 bases). V lost 0 bases and J 2 bases, leaving 9 bases between the germline ends. CDR1 is SEHNR and CDR2 is FQNEAQ in the germline V gene (reference sequence). This CDR3 is 15 amino acids long. This CDR3 is CASSLAGPDTDTQYF. The CDR3 DNA is TGTGCCAGCAGCTTAGCGGGGCCAGACACAGATACGCAGTATTTT. Using reference TRBV7-9 and TRBJ2-3 for the parts outside the CDR3, the full variable domain is DTGVSQNPRHKITKRGQNVTFRCDPISEHNRLYWYRQTLGQGPEFLTYFQNEAQLEKSRLLSDRFSAERPKGSFSTLEIQRTEQGDSAMYLCASSLAGPDTDTQYFGPGTRLTVL.

V gene TRBV4-1 combines with J gene TRBJ2-1; 10 bases are shared with TRBD2. Germline CDR1 and CDR2: MGHRA and YSYEKL. With V trimmed by 2 bases and J by 0 bases, 13 bases remained unmatched. The CDR3 length is 20 residues. CDR3 sequence reads: CASSQSPSGSFLSSYNEQFF. Written as DNA, the CDR3 is TGCGCCAGCAGCCAATCGCCTAGCGGGAGTTTCCTTAGCTCCTACAATGAGCAGTTCTTC.

V gene TRBV11-2 combines with J gene TRBJ1-4; D may be TRBD1 (6 bases). CDR3 length: 16 residues. Deletions cut 4 bases from V and 0 bases from J, with 12 bases between. Germline V gene lookup returns CDR1 SGHAT and CDR2 FQNNGV. CDR3 residues: CASSSIGTPTNEKLFF. The DNA of the CDR3 is TGTGCCAGCAGCTCCATCGGGACACCAACTAATGAAAAACTGTTTTTT.

The J gene is TRBJ1-1, the V gene TRBV29-1, with D perhaps TRBD1 (6 bases). The CDR3 contains 11 residues. Germline V gene lookup returns CDR1 SQVTM and CDR2 ANQGSEA. V was cut by 7 bases and J by 5 bases, with 11 bases left in between. CDR3 residues: CSGYRETEAFF. DNA for the CDR3: TGCAGCGGCTACAGGGAGACTGAAGCTTTCTTT. Complete variable domain (other parts from reference TRBV29-1 and TRBJ1-1): SAVISQKPSRDICQRGTSLTIQCQVDSQVTMMFWYRQQPGQSLTLIATANQGSEATYESGFVIDKFPISRPNLTFSTLTVSNMSPEDSSIYLCSGYRETEAFFGQGTRLTVV.

Turning to this clone: Other DNA sequences in this sample translate to the same CDR3. V is TRBV10-3 and J is TRBJ1-2, with a possible D match to TRBD1 (5 bases). Germline loops: CDR1 ENHRY, CDR2 SYGVKD. Trimming cost V 3 bases and J 4 bases, with 9 bases left between them. The CDR3 is 13 amino acids. CDR3 sequence reads: CAISEGQGYGYTF. The CDR3 DNA reads TGTGCCATCAGTGAAGGCCAGGGCTATGGCTACACCTTC.

The chain combines TRBV5-4 with TRBJ1-1; TRBD1 aligns across 8 bases. Germline V gives CDR1 SGHNT, CDR2 YYREEE (reference sequence). The CDR3 totals 14 residues. V dropped 0 bases and J dropped 9; count of bases not matched to a gene: 7. In DNA, the CDR3 is TGTGCCAGCAGCTTGGGGAGGGGACAGGAAAAAGCTTTCTTT. The encoded protein is CASSLGRGQEKAFF.

The chain joins TRBV24-1 to TRBJ2-1; 10 nucleotides line up with TRBD2. Germline loops: CDR1 KGHDR, CDR2 SFDVKD. Trimming removed 2 bases from V and 1 base from J; junction bases left unmatched: 4. CDR3 length: 17 amino acids. The CDR3 loop reads CATSDSASGSSYNEQFF. The CDR3 DNA reads as TGTGCCACCAGTGATTCGGCTAGCGGGAGTTCCTACAATGAGCAGTTCTTC.

The J gene is TRBJ2-1, the V gene TRBV27; TRBD1 matches 9 bases. J lost 7 bases, V lost 10 bases, and 14 bases had no gene match. From germline, CDR1 is MNHEY and CDR2 SMNVEV (reference sequence). The CDR3 totals 15 residues. In nucleotides, the CDR3 is TGTGCCACCCGAGATTTACAGGGGGCGGCGAATGAGCAGTTCTTC. Translated, it gives CATRDLQGAANEQFF.

The chain recombines TRBV19 with TRBJ2-7; maybe TRBD2 (5 bases). This CDR3 contains 13 residues. In germline, CDR1 is LNHDA, CDR2 SQIVND (reference sequence). V dropped 6 bases and J dropped 3 bases, with 12 bases sitting between them. CDR3 in DNA: TGTGCCAGTAGCCCGGGAATACACTACGAGCAGTACTTC. It is translated as CASSPGIHYEQYF.

This rearrangement joins TRBV10-3 to TRBJ1-1, with D possibly matching TRBD1 (5 bases). Germline V gives CDR1 ENHRY, CDR2 SYGVKD. CDR3 length equals 15 residues. Trimming removed 0 bases from V and 3 bases from J, with 11 bases in between. The CDR3 nucleotides are TGTGCCATCAGTGAGTCGGGCAGGGAGGACACTGAAGCTTTCTTT. Protein: CAISESGREDTEAFF.

The CDR3 nucleotides are TGCGCCAGCAGCCACCCGACAGGCACCAAAGGTGGAGCTTTCTTT. It encodes CASSHPTGTKGGAFF. The genes are TRBV4-1 and TRBJ1-1; TRBD1 might be the D (6 bases). Germline V lookup: CDR1 MGHRA, CDR2 YSYEKL. The CDR3 loop spans 15 amino acids. V dropped 3 bases and J dropped 10 bases, with 21 bases sitting between them.

The genes are TRBV5-1 and TRBJ2-3; TRBD2 might be the D (5 bases). The CDR3 has 18 amino acids. Trimming pared 0 bases from V and 0 bases from J, leaving 17 bases between. CDR1 and CDR2 (germline): SGHRS, YFSETQ. For the CDR3, the DNA is TGCGCCAGCAGCTTGGCCGAGGGCAGGCAGATAAGCACAGATACGCAGTATTTT. Its protein product is CASSLAEGRQISTDTQYF.

The gene calls are TRBV5-4 and TRBJ2-7; D might be TRBD1 (6 bases). The germline V gene encodes CDR1 SGHNT and CDR2 YYREEE (reference sequence). This CDR3 comprises 14 residues. V lost 0 bases, J lost 6 bases, and 13 bases lay in between. The CDR3 region has the DNA TGTGCCAGCAGCTTGGATTGGGGGACACTCGAGCAGTACTTC. It codes for CASSLDWGTLEQYF.

The CDR3 loop reads CASSHPGRANEKLFF. CDR3 sequence (DNA): TGTGCCAGCAGTCACCCGGGAAGAGCAAATGAAAAACTGTTTTTT. V gene TRBV3-1 (or the pseudogene TRBV3-2) combines with J gene TRBJ1-4; D not resolved. The V and J ends lost 6 bases and 5 bases respectively, with 16 bases between them. The CDR3 contains 15 residues. Germline lookup yields CDR1 LGHDT and CDR2 YNNKEL (reference sequence).

This CDR3 is CASSPWDSVYEQYF. The CDR3 DNA follows: TGTGCCAGCAGCCCATGGGACAGCGTCTACGAGCAGTACTTC. This rearrangement joins TRBV7-9 to TRBJ2-7, with 7 bases matching TRBD1. This CDR3 is built from 14 residues. The trim removed 5 bases at V and 3 bases at J, leaving 7 bases unmatched. Germline V gives CDR1 SEHNR, CDR2 FQNEAQ (reference sequence).

The V and J genes are TRBV28 and TRBJ2-4; weak D call: TRBD2 (5 bases). This CDR3 has 17 amino acids. Germline CDR1 is MDHEN and CDR2 is SYDVKM. Trimming stripped 0 bases from V and 0 bases from J, with 12 bases between. CDR3 in amino acids: CASSLWIQRLAKNIQYF. The CDR3 DNA is TGTGCCAGCAGTTTATGGATCCAGCGGCTAGCCAAAAACATTCAGTACTTC.

The chain uses TRBV6-5 and TRBJ2-7; 9 positions agree with TRBD1. Trimming cost V 6 bases and J 2 bases; bases outside gene matches: 2. The CDR3 length is 13 residues. Germline CDR1 is MNHEY and CDR2 is SVGAGI. CDR3 amino acids: CASSRDRAYEQYF. The CDR3 nucleotides read TGTGCCAGCAGCCGGGACAGGGCCTACGAGCAGTACTTC.

This clone was counted between two and nine times. The CDR3 nucleotides read TGTGCCAGCAGAGGTACAGACAGTTACACTGAAGCTTTCTTT. It yields the protein CASRGTDSYTEAFF. The chain employs TRBV7-9 and TRBJ1-1; maybe TRBD1 (5 bases). Germline values: CDR1 SEHNR, CDR2 FQNEAQ (reference sequence). V was clipped by 6 bases and J by 3 bases, with 14 bases between them. There are 14 residues in the CDR3.

The V and J genes are TRBV4-2 and TRBJ2-7; 13 bases are a match to TRBD2. In germline, CDR1 is LGHNA, CDR2 YNFKEQ. The CDR3 totals 17 residues. V lost 4 bases, J lost 4 bases, and 10 bases stayed unmatched. This CDR3 reads CASSLRTSGSASYEQYF. The CDR3 nucleotides are TGTGCCAGCAGCCTTCGGACTAGCGGGAGTGCCTCTTACGAGCAGTACTTC.

The chain has TRBV20-1 and TRBJ2-2; a possible D gene is TRBD2 (5 bases). This CDR3 is built from 16 residues. CDR1 is DFQATT and CDR2 is SNEGSKA in the germline V gene (reference sequence). Trimming took off 3 bases at V and 1 base at J, with 15 bases between the two ends. CDR3 DNA sequence: TGCAGTGCTAGTTCTATAGCGAGGATGAACACCGGGGAGCTGTTTTTT. It specifies CSASSIARMNTGELFF.

The chain joins TRBV4-1 to TRBJ1-5; no definite D call. The V end lost 6 bases, the J end lost 0 bases, and 12 bases lay between the germline ends. Per the germline V gene, CDR1 is MGHRA and CDR2 is YSYEKL. This CDR3 is 15 amino acids long. The CDR3 region has the DNA TGCGCCAGCAGTCCCCGGGAAAATAGCAATCAGCCCCAGCATTTT. Translation gives CASSPRENSNQPQHF.

A single count supports this clone. The chain carries TRBV5-1 and TRBJ1-1; TRBD1 matches 8 bases. V trimming: 4 bases; J trimming: 1 base; junction bases outside the gene matches: 9. This CDR3 comprises 16 residues. Germline loops: CDR1 SGHRS, CDR2 YFSETQ. CDR3 in amino acids: CASSLQTGARNTEAFF. The CDR3 DNA sequence: TGCGCCAGCAGCCTTCAGACAGGGGCGAGGAACACTGAAGCTTTCTTT.